Below are 23 T cell receptor beta chains sequenced from a single sample in a study of blood T cell repertoires in COVID-19. The repertoire was sequenced with immunoSEQ multiplex PCR; TCRdb's copy has only in-frame clones and lacks some. The table lists about 360,000 clones, around 87% of them singletons, with about 2.9% in the top ten. The sample taken for sequencing was peripheral blood. Receptors were obtained from a human donor in a cohort sampled during active COVID-19.

This rearrangement joins TRBV5-5 to TRBJ2-2; 7 nucleotides line up with TRBD2. The CDR3 runs 15 residues. After removal of 4 bases from V and 7 bases from J, the junction contained 10 bases not matched to a gene. From germline, CDR1 is SGHKS and CDR2 YYEKEE (reference sequence). CDR3 coding DNA: TGTGCCAGCAGCCAAGGATGGGAGGGGCACGGGGAGCTGTTTTTT. It specifies CASSQGWEGHGELFF.

The count of this clone is one. Written as DNA, the CDR3 is TGTGCCAGCAGTCGCGCAGGCCCGCCAGATACGCAGTATTTT. This sequence encodes CASSRAGPPDTQYF. This chain links TRBV2 with TRBJ2-3; D not resolved. Germline values: CDR1 SNHLY, CDR2 FYNNEI. The CDR3 spans 14 residues. V was cut by 5 bases and J by 4 bases, with 13 bases left in between.

The CDR3 reads CASSQGASLSYNEQFF. DNA of the CDR3: TGTGCCAGCAGCCAAGGAGCTTCGCTTTCTTACAATGAGCAGTTCTTC. The V and J genes are TRBV3-1 (or the pseudogene TRBV3-2) and TRBJ2-1; D is unresolved. From germline, CDR1 is LGHDT and CDR2 YNNKEL (reference sequence). The length of the CDR3 is 16 residues. Trimming left V 1 base short and J 4 bases short, with 14 bases between.

This clone was detected only once. The gene calls are TRBV7-9 and TRBJ1-3; no clear D. Germline loops: CDR1 SEHNR, CDR2 FQNEAQ (reference sequence). V lost 0 bases and J lost 0, with 12 bases in between. This CDR3 is 17 amino acids long. CDR3 protein: CASSLAGGRISGNTIYF. The CDR3 DNA is TGTGCCAGCAGCTTAGCGGGCGGGAGGATCTCTGGAAACACCATATATTTT.

The chain's CDR3 is CSARAKTQYF. CDR3 coding DNA: TGCAGTGCTAGAGCAAAGACCCAGTACTTC. The gene calls are TRBV20-1 and TRBJ2-5; no clear D gene. Trimming took off 1 base at V and 6 bases at J, with 3 bases between the two ends. This CDR3 comprises 10 residues. CDR1 is DFQATT and CDR2 is SNEGSKA in the germline V gene (reference sequence).

The chain joins TRBV18 to TRBJ1-1, with 9 bases fitting TRBD1. CDR1 is KGHSH and CDR2 is LQKENI in the germline V gene. Trimming cost V 3 bases and J 5 bases; bases outside gene matches: 1. The CDR3 spans 13 residues. CDR3 loop: CASSPDRGTEAFF. The CDR3 nucleotides read TGTGCCAGCTCACCTGACAGGGGGACTGAAGCTTTCTTT. The full variable domain, completed using reference TRBV18 and TRBJ1-1, is NAGVMQNPRHLVRRRGQEARLRCSPMKGHSHVYWYRQLPEEGLKFMVYLQKENIIDESGMPKERFSAEFPKEGPSILRIQQVVRGDSAAYFCASSPDRGTEAFFGQGTRLTVV.

V is TRBV28 and J is TRBJ1-1; D gene uncertain. The V end lost 4 bases, the J end lost 8 bases, and 14 bases lay between the germline ends. The CDR3 contains 13 residues. Germline CDR1 reads MDHEN; CDR2 reads SYDVKM. CDR3 loop: CASSSPSKEEAFF. Here the CDR3 DNA reads TGTGCCAGCAGTTCCCCCTCGAAAGAGGAAGCTTTCTTT.

The V gene is TRBV6-5, the J gene TRBJ2-3, with D possibly TRBD2 on 6 matching bases. The germline gives CDR1 MNHEY, CDR2 SVGAGI. Deletions cut 7 bases from V and 2 bases from J, with 13 bases between. There are 14 residues in the CDR3. CDR3 sequence: CASTRDFSTDTQYF. The CDR3 nucleotides are TGTGCCAGCACCCGGGACTTTTCCACAGATACGCAGTATTTT.

The V gene is TRBV30, the J gene TRBJ2-1; 13 nucleotides match TRBD2. CDR1 and CDR2 from the germline V gene are GTSNPN and SVGIG (reference sequence). V lost 0 bases to trimming and J lost 11 bases; unmatched junction nucleotides: 7. The CDR3 is made up of 15 amino acids. The CDR3 region is CAWSVPGLAGEKQFF. CDR3 sequence (DNA): TGTGCCTGGAGTGTACCCGGACTAGCGGGAGAGAAGCAGTTCTTC.

The rearrangement uses TRBV15 and TRBJ1-3, with a possible D match to TRBD1 (5 bases). There are 16 residues in the CDR3. Trimming cost V 0 bases and J 0 bases, with 9 bases left between them. Germline CDR1 LNHNV, CDR2 YYDKDF (reference sequence). CDR3 loop: CATSRDGHTSGNTIYF. The CDR3 DNA reads as TGTGCCACCAGCAGAGATGGACACACCTCTGGAAACACCATATATTTT.

The rearrangement joins TRBV6-5 to TRBJ2-3; D gene unclear. This CDR3 region has 14 residues. In germline, CDR1 is MNHEY, CDR2 SVGAGI. Trimming removed 6 bases at V and 1 base at J, with 11 bases between. The CDR3 nucleotides read TGTGCCAGCAGCGGTGTTACAGGCACAGATACGCAGTATTTT. The encoded protein is CASSGVTGTDTQYF.

The rearrangement links TRBV5-4 to TRBJ2-2; 9 nucleotides agree with TRBD1. The CDR3 length is 15 residues. Germline V gene data show CDR1 as SGHNT and CDR2 as YYREEE (reference sequence). J lost 9 bases, V lost 3 bases, and 9 bases had no gene match. CDR3 bases: TGTGCCAGCAGCTCCTCCGGGACAGGGCTGCGGGAGCTGTTTTTT. This sequence encodes CASSSSGTGLRELFF. The full variable domain, completed using reference TRBV5-4 and TRBJ2-2, is ETGVTQSPTHLIKTRGQQVTLRCSSQSGHNTVSWYQQALGQGPQFIFQYYREEENGRGNFPPRFSGLQFPNYSSELNVNALELDDSALYLCASSSSGTGLRELFFGEGSRLTVL.

This chain connects TRBV3-1 (or the pseudogene TRBV3-2) to TRBJ2-1; TRBD2 matches 8 bases. Germline assignment: CDR1 LGHDT and CDR2 YNNKEL (reference sequence). The CDR3 length is 16 residues. Trimming at V came to 0 bases and at J to 9 bases, leaving 10 bases not matched to a gene. For the CDR3, the DNA is TGTGCCAGCAGCCAAGATGGAGCGGGAGCATCCCGTGAGCAGTTCTTC. Translated, it gives CASSQDGAGASREQFF.

V gene TRBV4-1 combines with J gene TRBJ1-1; D gene ambiguous. Between the trimmed V and J ends, which lost 1 base and 1 base, there was a span of 7 bases. This CDR3 region has 14 residues. CDR1 and CDR2 from the germline V gene are MGHRA and YSYEKL. DNA of the CDR3: TGCGCCAGCAGCCAAGTGAGGCAGAACACTGAAGCTTTCTTT. It specifies CASSQVRQNTEAFF.

The gene calls are TRBV9 and TRBJ2-1, with D perhaps matching TRBD2 (6 bases). From germline, CDR1 is SGDLS and CDR2 YYNGEE. Trimming stripped 4 bases from V and 1 base from J, with 18 bases between. The CDR3 runs 17 residues. CDR3 protein: CASSPALASESYNEQFF. In nucleotides, the CDR3 is TGTGCCAGCAGCCCAGCCCTTGCTAGCGAATCCTACAATGAGCAGTTCTTC. Supplemented by reference TRBV9 and TRBJ2-1, the full variable domain reads DSGVTQTPKHLITATGQRVTLRCSPRSGDLSVYWYQQSLDQGLQFLIQYYNGEERAKGNILERFSAQQFPDLHSELNLSSLELGDSALYFCASSPALASESYNEQFFGPGTRLTVL.

This clone was seen only once. The J gene is TRBJ1-3, the V gene TRBV5-1; no clear D. The CDR3 has 16 amino acids. CDR1 and CDR2 from the germline V gene are SGHRS and YFSETQ. V lost 0 bases, J lost 0 bases, and 10 bases lay in between. CDR3 DNA sequence: TGCGCCAGCAGCTTGGGAGGAGCAGTCTCTGGAAACACCATATATTTT. Translation gives CASSLGGAVSGNTIYF. The variable domain in full, with the rest retrieved from reference TRBV5-1 and TRBJ1-3, is KAGVTQTPRYLIKTRGQQVTLSCSPISGHRSVSWYQQTPGQGLQFLFEYFSETQRNKGNFPGRFSGRQFSNSRSEMNVSTLELGDSALYLCASSLGGAVSGNTIYFGEGSWLTVV.

The chain uses TRBV6-6 and TRBJ1-2, with 9 bases matching TRBD1. The V gene end was trimmed by 7 bases and the J gene end by 2 bases; junction bases not matched to a gene: 5. CDR1 and CDR2 from the germline V gene are MNHNY and SVGAGI (reference sequence). The CDR3 loop spans 14 amino acids. Here the CDR3 DNA reads TGTGCCAGCACCAAGACAGGGGGAAACTATGGCTACACCTTC. Residues: CASTKTGGNYGYTF.

This chain links TRBV30 with TRBJ2-2; D not certain. CDR1 and CDR2 (germline): GTSNPN, SVGIG (reference sequence). CDR3 length: 13 residues. V was cut by 3 bases and J by 2 bases, with 7 bases left in between. CDR3 bases: TGTGCCTGGAGGGGCATTAACACCGGGGAGCTGTTTTTT. It specifies CAWRGINTGELFF.

The chain couples TRBV9 to TRBJ2-1; 7 bases match TRBD1. The trim removed 0 bases at V and 4 bases at J, leaving 4 bases unmatched. CDR1 and CDR2 from the germline V gene are SGDLS and YYNGEE. The CDR3 is 15 residues long. This chain's CDR3 is CASSVDPGQYNEQFF. In nucleotides, the CDR3 is TGTGCCAGCAGCGTAGACCCGGGACAGTACAATGAGCAGTTCTTC.

The chain recombines TRBV29-1 with TRBJ2-2, with a tentative D call TRBD2 (6 bases). CDR1 and CDR2 (germline): SQVTM, ANQGSEA. The CDR3 is made up of 17 amino acids. Trimming left V 4 bases short and J 0 bases short, with 18 bases between. Written as DNA, the CDR3 is TGCAGCGTTGTGGGTCGGGGGTCCCAAACGAACACCGGGGAGCTGTTTTTT. Its protein is CSVVGRGSQTNTGELFF.

J is TRBJ2-5 and V is TRBV23-1; 8 bases are shared with TRBD2. TRBV23-1 is an ORF; its function is uncertain. The CDR3 spans 17 residues. J gave up 5 bases and V 1 base, and 12 bases lay outside the gene matches. The CDR3 sequence: CASSQCQRGPTRETQYF. The CDR3 region has the DNA TGCGCCAGCAGTCAATGTCAGCGGGGGCCAACACGGGAGACCCAGTACTTC.

In regard to this clone: This same CDR3 is encoded by further DNA sequences in the sample. The chain joins TRBV9 to TRBJ1-6, with 7 bases lining up with TRBD1. Germline values: CDR1 SGDLS, CDR2 YYNGEE. J gave up 7 bases and V 3 bases, and 7 bases lay outside the gene matches. This CDR3 region has 15 residues. The CDR3 loop reads CASSATGTENSPLHF. The CDR3 nucleotides read TGTGCCAGCAGCGCAACCGGGACAGAGAATTCACCCCTCCACTTT.

The chain carries TRBV9 and TRBJ2-2; maybe TRBD1 (5 bases). Germline V gene sequence: CDR1 SGDLS, CDR2 YYNGEE. This CDR3 comprises 13 residues. V lost 7 bases and J 0 bases, leaving 7 bases between the germline ends. CDR3 amino acids: CASSGTNTGELFF. CDR3 nucleotide sequence: TGTGCCAGCTCAGGGACGAACACCGGGGAGCTGTTTTTT.